The sequence of this T cell receptor beta chain was determined in a study of blood T cell repertoires in COVID-19. Study as a whole: The United States, Italy and Spain were the sources of the acute and convalescent COVID-19 samples.

Germline-derived CDR1 and CDR2 are SGHTA and FQGNSA. The CDR3 sequence is 15 residues long. The V and J ends lost 4 bases and 3 bases, in that order; junction bases with no gene match: 3. In the authors' methods: Amplification from reference gene primers served as the basis for estimated nucleated cell counts. TCRdb's copy holds only in-frame clones and misses some; the assay was immunoSEQ multiplex PCR. That table gives V, J and clone size, and the DNA gave D and trimming. Among some 130,000 clones, 85% to 90% were seen once, and the ten largest hold around 4.1%. This TCR was recovered from a human donor in a cohort sampled during active COVID-19. The material sequenced was peripheral blood. J is TRBJ1-4 and V is TRBV7-2, with 9 bases fitting TRBD1. CDR3 sequence: CASSWRQGANEKLFF. As DNA, the CDR3 is TGTGCCAGCAGCTGGAGACAGGGGGCTAATGAAAAACTGTTTTTT.